This is a list of T cell receptor beta chains from one sample in a study of OX40 agonist ivuxolimab in advanced cancers. Generated by immunoSEQ multiplex PCR, the TCRdb table keeps only in-frame clones and is missing some. The sample consists of tens of thousands of clones, approximately 91% of them appearing once. Sequenced material: CD4+ or CD8+ T cells sorted from blood, taken in a trial of the OX40 agonist ivuxolimab. These receptors all come from an adult with an advanced solid tumor such as melanoma, head and neck, liver or kidney cancer. Both conserved end residues are part of each CDR3. A D gene is named only where the DNA matches it firmly. Size is omitted from some rows. Given values are once, few, many or a class for expanded clones.

CDR3: CASSPGLAGYNEQFF
DNA: TGTGCCAGCAGCCCGGGACTAGCGGGTTACAATGAGCAGTTCTTC
D: TRBD2
V: TRBV9
J: TRBJ2-1
size: .

CDR3: CASSRRGLAGWVF
DNA: TGTGCCAGCAGCCGAAGAGGACTAGCGGGGTGGGTCTTC
D: TRBD2
V: TRBV28
J: TRBJ2-1
size: .

CDR3: CASSLVPMNNEQFF
DNA: TGCGCCAGCAGCTTGGTTCCAATGAACAATGAGCAGTTCTTC
D: .
V: TRBV5-1
J: TRBJ2-1
size: .

CDR3: CASSFSLQGPYEQYF
DNA: TGTGCCAGCAGTTTCTCCCTCCAGGGGCCTTACGAGCAGTACTTC
D: .
V: TRBV27
J: TRBJ2-7
size: .

CDR3: CASSILPGPDTQYF
DNA: TGTGCCAGCAGCATCCTCCCGGGGCCAGATACGCAGTATTTT
D: .
V: TRBV7-2
J: TRBJ2-3
size: once

CDR3: CASSIGGLGTQYF
DNA: TGTGCCAGTAGTATAGGCGGCCTCGGGACCCAGTACTTC
D: .
V: TRBV19
J: TRBJ2-5
size: .

CDR3: CASGLFAGSNTEAFF
DNA: TGTGCTAGTGGTTTGTTTGCTGGGTCGAACACTGAAGCTTTCTTT
D: .
V: TRBV12-5
J: TRBJ1-1
size: .

CDR3: CASSAGAGYSYNEQFF
DNA: TGTGCCAGCAGCGCCGGAGCGGGGTACTCCTACAATGAGCAGTTCTTC
D: TRBD2
V: TRBV9
J: TRBJ2-1
size: .

CDR3: CASSTTRGDTQYF
DNA: TGTGCCAGTAGTACCACAAGGGGGGATACGCAGTATTTT
D: .
V: TRBV19
J: TRBJ2-3
size: .

CDR3: CASSSWTSRNTGKLFF
DNA: TGTGCCAGCAGCTCCTGGACTAGCAGGAACACCGGGAAGCTGTTTTTT
D: TRBD2
V: TRBV7-3
J: TRBJ2-2
size: .

CDR3: CAISESLLLTDTQYF
DNA: TGTGCCATCAGTGAGTCTCTTCTCCTCACAGATACGCAGTATTTT
D: .
V: TRBV10-3
J: TRBJ2-3
size: .

CDR3: CSVRAALAKNIQYF
DNA: TGCAGCGTTCGGGCGGCCCTAGCCAAAAACATTCAGTACTTC
D: .
V: TRBV29-1
J: TRBJ2-4
size: .

CDR3: CASSLINEQFF
DNA: TGTGCCAGCAGCTTGATCAATGAGCAGTTCTTC
D: .
V: TRBV11-2
J: TRBJ2-1
size: .

CDR3: CASTTGDTGELFF
DNA: TGTGCCAGCACGACAGGGGACACCGGGGAGCTGTTTTTT
D: TRBD1
V: TRBV2
J: TRBJ2-2
size: .

CDR3: CASSSTGAGLGLEAFF
DNA: TGTGCCAGCAGCTCCACTGGGGCGGGGTTGGGGTTAGAAGCTTTCTTT
D: .
V: TRBV11-2
J: TRBJ1-1
size: .

CDR3: CASRDRPQETQYF
DNA: TGTGCCAGCAGGGACAGGCCCCAAGAGACCCAGTACTTC
D: TRBD1
V: TRBV5-6
J: TRBJ2-5
size: .

CDR3: CASTFGGTEAFF
DNA: TGTGCCAGCACCTTCGGGGGGACTGAAGCTTTCTTT
D: .
V: TRBV5-6
J: TRBJ1-1
size: .

CDR3: CASSIRAGPYNEQFF
DNA: TGTGCCAGTAGTATTCGTGCCGGGCCCTACAATGAGCAGTTCTTC
D: .
V: TRBV19
J: TRBJ2-1
size: .

CDR3: CSTSSRGELFF
DNA: TGCAGCACAAGCTCGCGCGGGGAGCTGTTTTTT
D: .
V: TRBV29-1
J: TRBJ2-2
size: .

CDR3: CASSEGGGWGYTF
DNA: TGTGCCAGCAGTGAAGGTGGAGGTTGGGGCTACACCTTC
D: .
V: TRBV2
J: TRBJ1-2
size: .

CDR3: CASGPGNSNQPQHF
DNA: TGTGCCAGCGGACCGGGGAATAGCAATCAGCCCCAGCATTTT
D: .
V: TRBV19
J: TRBJ1-5
size: few

CDR3: CASVEQGAGGYTF
DNA: TGTGCCAGCGTAGAACAGGGGGCAGGTGGCTACACCTTC
D: TRBD1
V: TRBV5-4
J: TRBJ1-2
size: .

CDR3: CASSSRTSPNNEQFF
DNA: TGTGCCAGCAGCTCGAGGACTAGTCCCAACAATGAGCAGTTCTTC
D: TRBD2
V: TRBV5-4
J: TRBJ2-1
size: .

CDR3: CASSLALWDSRYEQYF
DNA: TGTGCCAGCAGCTTAGCGCTCTGGGACAGTAGATACGAGCAGTACTTC
D: TRBD1
V: TRBV7-8
J: TRBJ2-7
size: .

CDR3: CASSPSPTGELFF
DNA: TGTGCCAGCAGCCCATCCCCGACCGGGGAGCTGTTTTTT
D: .
V: TRBV7-3
J: TRBJ2-2
size: medium-sized

CDR3: CASSLDSQGTGELFF
DNA: TGTGCCAGCAGCTTAGATAGTCAGGGAACCGGGGAGCTGTTTTTT
D: .
V: TRBV11-2
J: TRBJ2-2
size: .

CDR3: CASSLLDREEQFF
DNA: TGTGCCAGCTCACTACTAGACAGAGAGGAGCAGTTCTTC
D: .
V: TRBV18
J: TRBJ2-1
size: .

CDR3: CASSLVESAEAFF
DNA: TGTGCCAGCAGCTTAGTGGAGTCGGCTGAAGCTTTCTTT
D: .
V: TRBV7-6
J: TRBJ1-1
size: .

CDR3: CASSQASAGGYGYTF
DNA: TGCGCCAGCAGCCAAGCAAGTGCAGGCGGGTATGGCTACACCTTC
D: .
V: TRBV4-1
J: TRBJ1-2
size: .